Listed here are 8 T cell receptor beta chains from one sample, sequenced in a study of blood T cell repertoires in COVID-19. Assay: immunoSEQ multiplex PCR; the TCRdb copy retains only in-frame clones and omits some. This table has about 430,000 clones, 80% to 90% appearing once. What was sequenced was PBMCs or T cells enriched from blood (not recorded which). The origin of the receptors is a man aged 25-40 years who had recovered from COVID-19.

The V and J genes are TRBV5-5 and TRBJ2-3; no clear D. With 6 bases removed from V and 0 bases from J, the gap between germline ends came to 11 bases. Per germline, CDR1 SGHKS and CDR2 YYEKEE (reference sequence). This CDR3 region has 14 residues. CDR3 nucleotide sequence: TGTGCCAGCACCGAGGTCGTAAGCACAGATACGCAGTATTTT. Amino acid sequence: CASTEVVSTDTQYF.

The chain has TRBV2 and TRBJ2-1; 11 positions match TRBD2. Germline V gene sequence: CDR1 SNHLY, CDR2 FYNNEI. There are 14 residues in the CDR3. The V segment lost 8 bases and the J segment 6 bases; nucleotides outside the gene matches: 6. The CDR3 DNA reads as TGTGCCAGCGCACTAGCGGGAGTGTCCAATGAGCAGTTCTTC. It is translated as CASALAGVSNEQFF.

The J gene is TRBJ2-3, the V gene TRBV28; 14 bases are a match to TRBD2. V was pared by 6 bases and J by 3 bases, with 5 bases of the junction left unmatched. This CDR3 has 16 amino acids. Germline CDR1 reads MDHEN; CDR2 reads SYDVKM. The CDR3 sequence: CASRGGLAGETDTQYF. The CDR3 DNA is TGTGCCAGCAGGGGGGGACTAGCGGGAGAGACAGATACGCAGTATTTT.

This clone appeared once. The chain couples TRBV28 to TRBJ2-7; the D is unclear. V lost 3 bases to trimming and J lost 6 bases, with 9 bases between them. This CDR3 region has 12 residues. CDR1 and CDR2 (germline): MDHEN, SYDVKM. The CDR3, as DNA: TGTGCCAGCAGTTTGAACTACGGCGAGCAGTACTTC. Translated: CASSLNYGEQYF.

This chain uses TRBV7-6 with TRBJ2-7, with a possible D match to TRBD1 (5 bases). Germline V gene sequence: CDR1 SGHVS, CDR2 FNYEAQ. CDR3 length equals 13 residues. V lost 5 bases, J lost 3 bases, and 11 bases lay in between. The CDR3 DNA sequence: TGTGCCAGCAGCGAGTCAAGGGGCTACGAGCAGTACTTC. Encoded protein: CASSESRGYEQYF.

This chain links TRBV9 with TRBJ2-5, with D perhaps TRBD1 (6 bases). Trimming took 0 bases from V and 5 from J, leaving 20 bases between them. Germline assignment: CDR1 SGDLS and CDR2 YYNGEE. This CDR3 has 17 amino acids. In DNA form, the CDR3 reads TGTGCCAGCAGCGTAGAATCACAGGGCTCTTTTTGGGAGACCCAGTACTTC. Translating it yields CASSVESQGSFWETQYF.

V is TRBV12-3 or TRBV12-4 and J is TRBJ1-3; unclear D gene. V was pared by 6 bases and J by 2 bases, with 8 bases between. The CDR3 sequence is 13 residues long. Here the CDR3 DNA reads TGTGCCAGCAGACTAGGTGCTGGAAACACCATATATTTT. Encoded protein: CASRLGAGNTIYF.

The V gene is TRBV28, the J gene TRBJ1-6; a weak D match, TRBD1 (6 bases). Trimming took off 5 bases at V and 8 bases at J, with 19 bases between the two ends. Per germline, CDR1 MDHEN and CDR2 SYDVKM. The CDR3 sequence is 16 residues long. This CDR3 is CASSHRPLGQHSPLHF. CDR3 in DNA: TGTGCCAGCAGTCACCGGCCGTTGGGACAACATTCACCCCTCCACTTT.